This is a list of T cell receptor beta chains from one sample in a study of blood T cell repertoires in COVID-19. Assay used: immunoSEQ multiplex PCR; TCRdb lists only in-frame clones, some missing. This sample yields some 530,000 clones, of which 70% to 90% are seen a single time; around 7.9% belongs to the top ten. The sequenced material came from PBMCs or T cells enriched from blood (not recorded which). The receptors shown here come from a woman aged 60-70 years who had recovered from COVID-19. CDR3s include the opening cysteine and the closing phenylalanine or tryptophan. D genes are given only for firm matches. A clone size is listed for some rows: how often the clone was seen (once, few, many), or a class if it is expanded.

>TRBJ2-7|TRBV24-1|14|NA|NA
CATSDPGSSYEQYF
TGTGCCACCAGTGACCCAGGGTCGTCCTACGAGCAGTACTTC
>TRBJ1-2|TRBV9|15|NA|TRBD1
CASSLWTGTNYGYTF
TGTGCCAGCAGCTTGTGGACAGGGACGAACTATGGCTACACCTTC
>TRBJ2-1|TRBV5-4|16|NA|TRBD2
CASSLPGLAGEGEQFF
TGTGCCAGCAGCTTACCAGGACTAGCGGGGGAAGGTGAGCAGTTCTTC
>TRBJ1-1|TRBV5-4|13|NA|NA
CASSLDGRGVAFF
TGTGCCAGCAGCTTGGACGGGCGGGGGGTGGCTTTCTTT
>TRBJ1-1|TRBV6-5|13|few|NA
CASIRGTNTEAFF
TGTGCCAGCATTCGGGGGACGAACACTGAAGCTTTCTTT
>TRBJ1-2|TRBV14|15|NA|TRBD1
CASSPEQGAGYGYTF
TGTGCCAGCAGCCCGGAACAGGGGGCAGGCTATGGCTACACCTTC
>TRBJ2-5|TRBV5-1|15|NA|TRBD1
CASSLRQGTGETQYF
TGCGCCAGCAGCCTTCGACAGGGAACAGGGGAGACCCAGTACTTC
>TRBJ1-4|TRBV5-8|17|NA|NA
CASILGTGKALWEKLFF
NA
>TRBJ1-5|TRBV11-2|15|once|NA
CASSPSGFGNQPQHF
TGTGCCAGCAGCCCGTCGGGATTCGGCAATCAGCCCCAGCATTTT
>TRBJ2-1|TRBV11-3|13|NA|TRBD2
CASSFGLANEQFF
TGTGCCAGCAGCTTCGGACTAGCGAATGAGCAGTTCTTC
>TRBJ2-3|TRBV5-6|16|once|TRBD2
CASSLPGLRGTDTQYF
TGTGCCAGCAGCCTTCCGGGACTAAGGGGCACAGATACGCAGTATTTT
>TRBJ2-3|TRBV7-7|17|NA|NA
CASSPRPGHLPTDTQYF
TGTGCTAGCAGCCCAAGGCCGGGACACCTACCCACAGATACGCAGTATTTT
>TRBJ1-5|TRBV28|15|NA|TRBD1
CASSRDRGQGQPQHF
TGTGCCAGCAGCCGGGACAGGGGGCAGGGGCAGCCCCAGCATTTT
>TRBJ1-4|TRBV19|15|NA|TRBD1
CASSDRTGGNEKLFF
TGTGCCAGTAGTGACCGGACAGGAGGGAATGAAAAACTGTTTTTT
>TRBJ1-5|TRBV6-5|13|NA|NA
CASRQDSNQPQHF
TGTGCCAGCAGACAGGATAGCAATCAGCCCCAGCATTTT
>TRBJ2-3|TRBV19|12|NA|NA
CASSMVADTQYF
TGTGCCAGTAGTATGGTAGCCGATACGCAGTATTTT
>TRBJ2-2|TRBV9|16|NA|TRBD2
CASSADSGGGTGELFF
TGTGCCAGCAGCGCAGATAGCGGGGGGGGCACCGGGGAGCTGTTTTTT
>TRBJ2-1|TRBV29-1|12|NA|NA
CSAPDRYNEQFF
TGCAGCGCTCCCGACAGGTACAATGAGCAGTTCTTC
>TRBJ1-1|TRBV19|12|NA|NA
CAILGGEAEAFF
TGTGCCATCCTTGGGGGGGAGGCTGAAGCTTTCTTT
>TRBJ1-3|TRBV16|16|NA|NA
CASSQSGRTVGNTIYF
TGTGCCAGCAGCCAATCCGGGCGGACAGTAGGAAACACCATATATTTT
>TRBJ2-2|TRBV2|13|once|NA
CASRERSTGELFF
TGTGCCAGCCGGGAGCGGAGCACCGGGGAGCTGTTTTTT
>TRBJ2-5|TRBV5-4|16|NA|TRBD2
CASSPDGLALQETQYF
TGTGCCAGCAGCCCGGACGGACTAGCGCTCCAAGAGACCCAGTACTTC
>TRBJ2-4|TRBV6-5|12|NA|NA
CASRNQVDIQYF
TGTGCCAGCAGGAATCAAGTAGACATTCAGTACTTC
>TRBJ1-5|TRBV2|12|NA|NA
CASTRGNQPQHF
TGTGCCAGCACCCGGGGCAATCAGCCCCAGCATTTT
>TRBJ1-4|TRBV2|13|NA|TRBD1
CASSPDRVGKLFF
TGTGCCAGCAGTCCCGACAGGGTCGGAAAACTGTTTTTT
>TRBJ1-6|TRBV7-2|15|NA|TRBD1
CASSTGTGLNSPLHF
TGTGCCAGCAGCACCGGGACAGGGTTGAATTCACCCCTCCACTTT
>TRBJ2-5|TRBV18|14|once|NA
CASSEAAYQETQYF
TGTGCCAGCTCAGAGGCAGCGTATCAAGAGACCCAGTACTTC
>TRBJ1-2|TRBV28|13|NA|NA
CASSPTQGIGYTF
TGTGCCAGCAGTCCTACCCAGGGAATAGGCTACACCTTC
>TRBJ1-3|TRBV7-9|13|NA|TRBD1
CASSGDRGNTIYF
TGTGCCAGCAGCGGGGACAGGGGAAACACCATATATTTT
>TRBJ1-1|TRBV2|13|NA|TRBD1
CASSGYRGQQAFF
TGTGCCAGCAGTGGATACAGGGGGCAGCAAGCTTTCTTT
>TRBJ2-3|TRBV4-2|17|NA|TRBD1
CASSQVPWTGGTDTQYF
TGTGCCAGCAGCCAAGTCCCCTGGACAGGGGGCACAGATACGCAGTATTTT
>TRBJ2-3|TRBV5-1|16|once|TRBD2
CASSPGTSGRSDTQYF
TGCGCCAGCAGCCCCGGGACTAGCGGGCGATCAGATACGCAGTATTTT
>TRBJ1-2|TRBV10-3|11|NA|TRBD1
CAISTGEGYTF
TGTGCCATCAGTACAGGGGAGGGCTACACCTTC
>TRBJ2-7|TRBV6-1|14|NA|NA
CASSPSTQSYEQYF
TGTGCCAGCAGTCCTAGTACCCAATCCTACGAGCAGTACTTC
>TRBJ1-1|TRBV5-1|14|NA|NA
CASSPQGPNTEAFF
TGCGCCAGCAGTCCACAGGGCCCGAACACTGAAGCTTTCTTT
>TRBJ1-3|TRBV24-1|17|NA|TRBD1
CATSVLVRQGAGNTIYF
TGTGCCACCAGTGTGTTAGTGAGACAGGGCGCTGGAAACACCATATATTTT
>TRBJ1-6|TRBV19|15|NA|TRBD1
CASSWDRASNSPLHF
TGTGCCAGTAGCTGGGACAGGGCTTCGAATTCACCCCTCCACTTT
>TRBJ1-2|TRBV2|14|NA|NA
CASSVATGNYGYTF
TGTGCCAGCAGTGTAGCTACAGGAAACTATGGCTACACCTTC
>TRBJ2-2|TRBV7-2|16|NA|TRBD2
CASSWGTSGNTGELFF
TGTGCCAGCAGCTGGGGGACTAGCGGAAACACCGGGGAGCTGTTTTTT
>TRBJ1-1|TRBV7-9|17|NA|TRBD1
CASSLTGTGFLNTEAFF
TGTGCCAGCAGCTTGACCGGGACAGGGTTCTTGAACACTGAAGCTTTCTTT
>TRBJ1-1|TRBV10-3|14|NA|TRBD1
CAISAGGMNTEAFF
TGTGCCATCAGTGCAGGGGGCATGAACACTGAAGCTTTTTTT
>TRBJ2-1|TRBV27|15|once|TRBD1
CASSLRQGLYNEQFF
TGTGCCAGCAGCCTCCGACAGGGTCTCTACAATGAGCAGTTCTTC
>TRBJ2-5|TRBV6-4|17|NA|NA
CASSDSIPRQESETQYF
TGTGCCAGCAGTGACTCAATCCCCAGACAGGAATCAGAGACCCAGTACTTC
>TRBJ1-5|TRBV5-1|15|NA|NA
CASSDSGEVHQPQHF
TGCGCCAGCAGCGACTCGGGGGAGGTCCATCAGCCCCAGCATTTT
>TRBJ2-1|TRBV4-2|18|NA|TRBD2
CASSHGTSGGPLYNEQFF
TGTGCCAGCAGCCACGGGACTAGCGGGGGGCCTTTATACAATGAGCAGTTCTTC
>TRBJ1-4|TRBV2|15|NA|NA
CASTLQGGGGEKLFF
TGTGCCAGCACTCTGCAGGGAGGAGGCGGGGAAAAACTGTTTTTT
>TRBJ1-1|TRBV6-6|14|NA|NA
CASSWTTRNTEAFF
TGTGCCAGCAGCTGGACTACCCGGAACACTGAAGCTTTCTTT
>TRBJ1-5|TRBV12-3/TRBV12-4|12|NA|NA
CASNKGRQPQHF
TGTGCCAGCAACAAGGGGCGTCAACCCCAGCATTTT
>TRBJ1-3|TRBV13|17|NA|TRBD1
CASSLLQGAARGNTIYF
TGTGCCAGCAGCTTATTACAGGGGGCTGCGAGGGGAAACACCATATATTTT
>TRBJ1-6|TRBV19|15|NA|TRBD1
CASSTGQGGSSPLHF
TGTGCCAGTAGTACGGGACAGGGTGGTAGTTCACCCCTCCACTTT
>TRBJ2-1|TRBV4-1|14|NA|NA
CASSQEAFNTEQFF
TGCGCCAGCAGCCAAGAGGCTTTCAACACGGAGCAGTTCTTC
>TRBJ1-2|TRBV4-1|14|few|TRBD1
CASSQRTGLYGYTF
TGCGCCAGCAGCCAAAGGACAGGCCTCTATGGCTACACCTTC
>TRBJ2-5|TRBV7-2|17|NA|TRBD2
CASSLDSGAGGKETQYF
TGTGCCAGCAGCTTAGATTCAGGCGCGGGGGGAAAAGAGACCCAGTACTTC
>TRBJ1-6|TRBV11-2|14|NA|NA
CASSFDRPNSPLHF
TGTGCCAGCAGCTTCGACAGGCCTAATTCACCCCTCCACTTT
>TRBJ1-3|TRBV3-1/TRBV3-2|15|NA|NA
CASSPAGGSGNTIYF
TGTGCCAGCAGCCCCGCGGGGGGCTCTGGAAACACCATATATTTT
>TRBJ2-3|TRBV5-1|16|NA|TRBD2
CASSSESGTSGGKQYF
TGCGCCAGCAGCTCAGAATCCGGGACTAGCGGGGGAAAGCAGTATTTT
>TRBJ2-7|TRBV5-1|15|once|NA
CASSLRPGISYEQYF
TGCGCCAGCAGCTTGCGTCCAGGGATCTCCTACGAGCAGTACTTC
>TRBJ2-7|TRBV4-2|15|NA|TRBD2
CASSQGGSGSYEQYF
TGTGCCAGCAGCCAAGGTGGTAGCGGGAGCTACGAGCAGTACTTC
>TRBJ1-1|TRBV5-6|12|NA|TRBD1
CASSRQGPEAFF
TGTGCCAGCAGCCGACAGGGCCCTGAAGCTTTCTTT
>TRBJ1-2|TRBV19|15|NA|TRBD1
CASSGGRDSHYGYTF
TGTGCCAGTAGTGGGGGCCGGGACAGTCACTATGGCTACACCTTC